This TCR beta chain comes out of a study of T cells in Graves' hyperthyroidism and ophthalmopathy. This clonotype was picked up a small number of times. Its antigen is as yet unknown. A patient was excluded if there was uncontrolled infection, other autoimmune disease, pregnancy or lactation. Fresh peripheral blood, 9.5 to 10 ml of it, supplied the PBMCs. Findings and limits, study-wide: Model output signaled ophthalmopathy a median 6.5 months ahead of onset.

Regions amplified from RNA transcripts were the TCR beta CDR3 regions. The TCR CDR3 was amplified in a first-round RT-PCR using the HTBI primer set. Via MiXCR, TCRdb re-called the multiplex PCR reads, giving one row per CDR3 protein. Among around 600,000 distinct CDR3 sequences listed, around 14% were seen once. The CDR3 runs 17 residues. The germline V gene encodes CDR1 SGDLS and CDR2 YYNGEE. With V trimmed by 4 bases and J by 6 bases, 15 bases remained unmatched. The gene calls are TRBV9 and TRBJ2-1; 8 bases agree with TRBD2. The sequence came from a woman under 30 with Graves' ophthalmopathy. Sequenced input: blood. The CDR3 loop reads CASSPVRSLAGTNEQFF. The CDR3 nucleotides are TGTGCCAGCAGCCCCGTAAGGTCTTTAGCGGGAACCAATGAGCAGTTCTTC.